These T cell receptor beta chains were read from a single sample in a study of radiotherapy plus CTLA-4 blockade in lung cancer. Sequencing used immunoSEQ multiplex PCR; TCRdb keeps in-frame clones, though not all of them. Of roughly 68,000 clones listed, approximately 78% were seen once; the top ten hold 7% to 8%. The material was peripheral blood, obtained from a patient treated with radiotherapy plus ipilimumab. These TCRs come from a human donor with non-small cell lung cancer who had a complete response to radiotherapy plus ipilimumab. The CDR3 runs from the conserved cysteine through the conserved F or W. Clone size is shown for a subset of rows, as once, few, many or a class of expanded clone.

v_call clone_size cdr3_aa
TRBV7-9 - CASSLDTDTQYF
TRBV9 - CASSVGTLGYNEQFF
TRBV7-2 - CASSPSWDEQFF
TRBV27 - CASSLWTGGTEAFF
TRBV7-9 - CASSPSSEVTPLHF
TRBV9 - CASSVSRTGNTEAFF
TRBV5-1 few CASSLQDKNTEAFF
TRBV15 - CATSRYGQGRAEQFF
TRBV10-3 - CAIRKTGLADTQYF
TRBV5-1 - CASRTSGGADTQYF
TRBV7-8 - CASSLAGGTGELFF
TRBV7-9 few CASSFHTGEWGETQYF
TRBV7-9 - CASTSDTVNTEAFF
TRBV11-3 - CASSSPSGRAIYEQFF
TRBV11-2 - CASSPWTSRTDTQYF
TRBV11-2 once CASSLGGDEKLFF
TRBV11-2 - CASSPLGLGRRFYGYTF
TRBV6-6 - CASNLVLAGGLNEQFF
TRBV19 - CASSIFQAGGELFF
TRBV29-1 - CSAGTGLETQYF
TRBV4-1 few CASSKAGSGANVLTF
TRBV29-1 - CSVHLSGSSEKLFF
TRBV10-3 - CAISVGNYGYTF
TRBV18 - CASSPQGGGTDTQYF
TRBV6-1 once CASSESWGREGGYTF
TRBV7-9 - CASSQEGYNSPLHF
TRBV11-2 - CASSLDPAEGTEQFF
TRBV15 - CATSRPGGRQGSTEAFF
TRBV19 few CASAGGAGGYNEQFF